The next 27 T cell receptor beta chains were all read from a single sample in a study of early T cells in non-severe SARS-CoV-2 infection (dated by TCRdb to about 2021). To prepare the library, 5' RACE was applied. The listed sequencing device is NextSeq 500. TCRdb cleaned the public reads at Q25 with fastp, built clones with MiXCR and kept in-frame beta chains. Rows are unified per CDR3 protein, each entry keeping the most common DNA and genes. The sample includes fewer than 85,000 distinct CDR3 sequences, with approximately 13% observed a single time. The ten biggest clones cover more than 1.2% of the sample. The sample taken for sequencing was whole blood. The receptors derive from an adult who was a healthcare worker with PCR-confirmed SARS-CoV-2 infection or an uninfected control (not recorded which).

This chain connects TRBV29-1 to TRBJ1-1, with 7 bases identical to TRBD1. Trimming cost V 3 bases and J 0 bases; bases outside gene matches: 4. In germline, CDR1 is SQVTM, CDR2 ANQGSEA. This CDR3 contains 14 residues. The CDR3 nucleotides read TGCAGCGTTGACAGGACAGGTATGAACACTGAAGCTTTCTTT. Protein sequence: CSVDRTGMNTEAFF.

This clonotype was recorded only once. This chain links TRBV7-9 with TRBJ2-7; TRBD1 aligns across 9 bases. This CDR3 spans 13 amino acids. Germline V CDR1 and CDR2: SEHNR, FQNEAQ (reference sequence). Trimming removed 5 bases from V and 4 bases from J; junction bases left unmatched: 3. The CDR3 DNA reads as TGTGCCAGCAGCCCCGGGACAGGGTACGAGCAGTACTTC. Its protein is CASSPGTGYEQYF.

This clonotype came up a few times. The chain carries TRBV13 and TRBJ2-2; possibly TRBD2 for D (6 bases). This CDR3 comprises 15 residues. Deletions cut 2 bases from V and 1 base from J, with 8 bases between. Germline CDR1 reads PRHDT; CDR2 reads FYEKMQ (reference sequence). CDR3 sequence (DNA): TGTGCCAGCAGCTTAAGGCGGGGGAACACCGGGGAGCTGTTTTTT. Amino acid sequence: CASSLRRGNTGELFF.

For the CDR3, the DNA is TGCAGCGGCGGGACAGGGGCAGATACGCAGTATTTT. Protein product: CSGGTGADTQYF. The chain is built from TRBV29-1 and TRBJ2-3, with TRBD1 matching 10 bases. Germline assignment: CDR1 SQVTM and CDR2 ANQGSEA. This CDR3 has 12 residues. J gave up 4 bases and V 7 bases, and 2 bases lay outside the gene matches.

This clonotype has just a few counts. J is TRBJ1-1 and V is TRBV18; a possible D gene is TRBD1 (6 bases). The CDR3 is made up of 15 amino acids. Germline V CDR1 and CDR2: KGHSH, LQKENI. Trimming stripped 6 bases from V and 4 bases from J, with 18 bases between. The CDR3 DNA is TGTGCCAGCTCCCCCGGACAGATCGAGAGCACTGAAGCTTTCTTT. Its protein is CASSPGQIESTEAFF.

This chain links TRBV20-1 with TRBJ1-5; possibly TRBD1 for D (5 bases). Germline V CDR1 and CDR2: DFQATT, SNEGSKA (reference sequence). The CDR3 runs to 14 residues. V was shortened by 7 bases and J by 2 bases, with 15 bases between the two germline ends. Here the CDR3 DNA reads TGCAGTGTTACTCAGGGTTTTGGCAATCAGCCCCAGCATTTT. It is translated as CSVTQGFGNQPQHF.

The chain uses TRBV5-5 and TRBJ2-1; 11 bases align to TRBD2. The CDR3 has 16 amino acids. J lost 10 bases, V lost 4 bases, and 13 bases had no gene match. Germline V CDR1 and CDR2: SGHKS, YYEKEE (reference sequence). The CDR3 DNA reads TGTGCCAGCAGCCCACTCCCTAGCGGGGGGATAATAGAGCAGTTCTTC. This codes for CASSPLPSGGIIEQFF.

This clonotype appeared many times. This chain links TRBV5-6 with TRBJ2-7; D not certain. The ends were cut back, 4 bases at V and 0 bases at J, with 11 bases in the middle. CDR3 length equals 14 residues. Germline CDR1 is SGHDT and CDR2 is YYEEEE. CDR3 nucleotides: TGTGCCAGCAGCACCAACCCCCGCTCCTACGAGCAGTACTTC. Protein: CASSTNPRSYEQYF.

This clonotype was counted ten times or more. In DNA form, the CDR3 reads TGTGCCAGCAGGCCCCCAGGGTGGCGGCAGTTCTTC. Its protein is CASRPPGWRQFF. The V and J genes are TRBV12-3 or TRBV12-4 and TRBJ2-1; D might be TRBD1 (5 bases). The CDR3 spans 12 residues. V dropped 6 bases and J dropped 12 bases, with 15 bases sitting between them.

V and J are TRBV7-9 and TRBJ2-1; D gene ambiguous. Trimming removed 5 bases from V and 7 bases from J, with 15 bases in between. The CDR3 covers 14 residues. In germline, CDR1 is SEHNR, CDR2 FQNEAQ (reference sequence). CDR3 nucleotides: TGTGCCAGCAGCCGAATTGATAGGGTTAATGAGCAGTTCTTC. Its translation: CASSRIDRVNEQFF.

This clonotype was observed a few times. The genes are TRBV6-2 or TRBV6-3 and TRBJ1-1; D gene ambiguous. The germline V gene encodes CDR1 MNHEY and CDR2 SVGEGT. The CDR3 has 16 amino acids. V was pared by 0 bases and J by 0 bases, with 11 bases between. CDR3 bases: TGTGCCAGCAGTTACTCGCTAATGCGAGTGAACACTGAAGCTTTCTTT. It codes for CASSYSLMRVNTEAFF.

This chain joins TRBV20-1 and TRBJ1-6; 7 nucleotides line up with TRBD1. V lost 6 bases, J lost 15 bases, and 11 bases stayed unmatched. The CDR3 has 12 residues. The germline gives CDR1 DFQATT, CDR2 SNEGSKA (reference sequence). CDR3 in DNA: TGCAGTGCGAGACCCCTGGCAGGGGGCCTCCACTTT. Translated, it gives CSARPLAGGLHF.

In its sample, this clonotype was seen many times. The chain recombines TRBV27 with TRBJ1-2, with D unresolved. The germline gives CDR1 MNHEY, CDR2 SMNVEV (reference sequence). V lost 2 bases and J 6 bases, leaving 25 bases between the germline ends. This CDR3 is 18 amino acids long. CDR3 region: CASSLNRAGFSPGDGYTF. CDR3 sequence (DNA): TGTGCCAGCAGTTTAAACCGGGCAGGCTTTTCCCCCGGGGATGGCTACACCTTC.

This clonotype has only a few counts. The gene calls are TRBV6-4 and TRBJ1-5, with D tentatively TRBD1 (6 bases). In germline, CDR1 is MRHNA, CDR2 SNTAGT. Deletions cut 5 bases from V and 2 bases from J, with 16 bases between. This CDR3 comprises 16 residues. CDR3 nucleotides: TGTGCCAGCAGTCTACACGGGGGCGCGGGCAATCAGCCCCAGCATTTT. Translated: CASSLHGGAGNQPQHF.

Only a few counts were recorded for this clonotype. V and J are TRBV6-5 and TRBJ1-6, with D tentatively TRBD1 (5 bases). The CDR3 contains 15 residues. V shed 0 bases and J shed 10 bases, with 13 bases lying between them. The germline CDR1 and CDR2 sequences are MNHEY and SVGAGI. The CDR3 DNA sequence: TGTGCCAGCAGTTACTCGACACAGGCGGGATCACCCCTCCACTTT. Amino acids: CASSYSTQAGSPLHF.

The rearrangement links TRBV5-1 to TRBJ1-1; D call uncertain. V lost 0 bases and J 6 bases, leaving 9 bases between the germline ends. This CDR3 is 13 amino acids long. Germline-derived CDR1 and CDR2 are SGHRS and YFSETQ. This chain's CDR3 is CASSLASSSEAFF. For the CDR3, the DNA is TGCGCCAGCAGCTTGGCCTCTAGTTCTGAAGCTTTCTTT.

This clonotype occurred many times. The rearrangement joins TRBV3-1 to TRBJ2-7; D possibly corresponds to TRBD2 (5 bases). This CDR3 comprises 17 residues. V dropped 1 base and J dropped 0 bases, with 16 bases sitting between them. From germline, CDR1 is LGHDT and CDR2 YNNKEL (reference sequence). This chain's CDR3 is CASSQGLGSACSYEQYF. The CDR3 DNA reads TGTGCCAGCAGCCAAGGTCTGGGTAGCGCGTGCTCCTACGAGCAGTACTTC.

This clonotype has at least ten counts. The rearrangement uses TRBV12-3 or TRBV12-4 and TRBJ1-2; no reliable D call. The V end lost 1 base, the J end lost 5 bases, and 8 bases lay between the germline ends. The CDR3 covers 13 residues. Written as DNA, the CDR3 is TGTGCCAGCAGTTTAGGAGCCGCTTATGGCTACACCTTC. Amino acid sequence: CASSLGAAYGYTF.

On this clonotype: A read error may explain this, as a much larger clone is one base away. The rearrangement uses TRBV3-1 and TRBJ1-1; D is possibly TRBD1 (5 bases). Trimming removed 2 bases from V and 11 bases from J, with 18 bases in between. The CDR3 loop spans 14 amino acids. Germline CDR1 reads LGHDT; CDR2 reads YNNKEL (reference sequence). CDR3 coding DNA: TGTGCCAGCAGCCAAAGAAACCGAGGGGTTTCGGCTTTCTTT. It translates to CASSQRNRGVSAFF.

This clonotype was detected a few times. The V call is TRBV13, the J call TRBJ2-7; either TRBD1 or TRBD2 may fit D (5 bases each). The CDR3 loop spans 17 amino acids. Germline CDR1 and CDR2: PRHDT and FYEKMQ (reference sequence). Between the trimmed V and J ends, which lost 1 base and 2 bases, there was a span of 18 bases. The CDR3: CASSLEGPRGNPYEQYF. The CDR3 DNA sequence: TGTGCCAGCAGCTTAGAGGGCCCGAGGGGCAACCCCTACGAGCAGTACTTC.

This clonotype appeared many times. V usage is TRBV6-2 or TRBV6-3 and J usage is TRBJ2-3; 11 positions agree with TRBD2. V was pared by 2 bases and J by 6 bases, with 10 bases of the junction left unmatched. Germline CDR1 reads MNHEY; CDR2 reads SVGEGT. This CDR3 has 17 residues. The chain's CDR3 is CASSYLLSGGVLDTQYF. The CDR3 DNA reads TGTGCCAGCAGTTACCTCCTTAGCGGGGGGGTCCTCGATACGCAGTATTTT.

This clonotype occurred many times. The chain recombines TRBV9 with TRBJ1-1; no clear D. V was shortened by 0 bases and J by 5 bases, with 14 bases between the two germline ends. The CDR3 runs 15 residues. Germline lookup yields CDR1 SGDLS and CDR2 YYNGEE. CDR3 sequence reads: CASSVAATSGTEAFF. As DNA, the CDR3 is TGTGCCAGCAGCGTAGCTGCAACTTCAGGAACTGAAGCTTTCTTT.

This clonotype was seen many times. This sequence joins TRBV4-3 and TRBJ1-1, with D perhaps matching TRBD1 (5 bases). V lost 0 bases and J lost 6, with 17 bases in between. Germline CDR1 LGHNA, CDR2 YSLEER. The CDR3 runs 16 residues. The CDR3 here is CASSQDRWAGMPEAFF. The CDR3 DNA sequence: TGCGCCAGCAGCCAAGATCGTTGGGCAGGGATGCCTGAAGCTTTCTTT.

To note about this clonotype: This may stem from a read error, because a much larger clone lies one nucleotide away. The rearrangement joins TRBV9 to TRBJ1-2, with D maybe TRBD1 (5 bases). Trimming stripped 3 bases from V and 5 bases from J, with 20 bases between. In germline, CDR1 is SGDLS, CDR2 YYNGEE. The CDR3 has 16 amino acids. CDR3 sequence (DNA): TGTGCCAGCAGCGCCAATCCGACAGCGTTTAAATATGGCTACACCTTC. It translates to CASSANPTAFKYGYTF.

A word on this clonotype: This clone may be a read error of a much larger clone one base away. CDR3: CSVQGNSYEQHF. For the CDR3, the DNA is TGCAGCGTGCAGGGAAATTCCTACGAGCAGCACTTC. V is TRBV29-1 and J is TRBJ2-7, with D maybe TRBD1 (5 bases). Per the germline V gene, CDR1 is SQVTM and CDR2 is ANQGSEA. The CDR3 covers 12 residues.

This clonotype was observed many times. This rearrangement joins TRBV12-5 to TRBJ1-1; TRBD1 agrees at 9 bases. Trimming cost V 6 bases and J 4 bases; bases outside gene matches: 15. The CDR3 has 17 residues. Germline CDR1 and CDR2: LGHNT and FRNRAP. CDR3 DNA sequence: TGTGCTAGTGGCCTTGACAGGGGGGTGGTTAAGGTCACTGAAGCTTTCTTT. It codes for CASGLDRGVVKVTEAFF. The whole variable domain, filled in from reference TRBV12-5 and TRBJ1-1, reads DARVTQTPRHKVTEMGQEVTMRCQPILGHNTVFWYRQTMMQGLELLAYFRNRAPLDDSGMPKDRFSAEMPDATLATLKIQPSEPRDSAVYFCASGLDRGVVKVTEAFFGQGTRLTVV.

This clonotype was found many times. The V and J genes are TRBV20-1 and TRBJ2-7, with D perhaps TRBD1 (6 bases). V was clipped by 0 bases and J by 6 bases, with 9 bases between them. This CDR3 is 12 amino acids long. CDR1 DFQATT and CDR2 SNEGSKA come from the germline V gene (reference sequence). The CDR3, as DNA: TGCAGTGCTAGAGACGGGGACACCGAGCAGTACTTC. This codes for CSARDGDTEQYF.